The 11 T cell receptor beta chains below were found in one sample sequenced in a study of cytomegalovirus exposure and HLA in healthy donors. 13 Jbeta primers and 60 Vbeta primers were used for the PCR. Using immunoSEQ multiplex PCR, the repertoire was profiled, and TCRdb retains in-frame clones only, with some absent. The data hold some 110,000 clones, with around 84% observed a single time. Sequences were obtained from PBMCs. The receptors were sampled from a man between 25 and 39 years old in good health and CMV-seronegative.

The chain links TRBV4-3 to TRBJ1-6; 9 bases map to TRBD1. Germline values: CDR1 LGHNA, CDR2 YSLEER. This CDR3 has 17 amino acids. V was clipped by 3 bases and J by 9 bases; unmatched bases: 12. Here the CDR3 reads CASSHRVPGQGTSPLHF. In DNA, the CDR3 is TGCGCCAGCAGCCACCGGGTCCCGGGACAGGGTACTTCACCCCTCCACTTT.

The chain couples TRBV6-1 to TRBJ2-6; TRBD1 matches at 8 bases. Trimming took 4 bases from V and 1 from J; bases not matched to a gene: 9. Germline V gene lookup returns CDR1 MNHNS and CDR2 SASEGT. CDR3 length: 18 amino acids. The CDR3 DNA reads TGTGCCAGCAGTGCCCCCCCAGGGGGCGTGTCTGGGGCCAACGTCCTGACTTTC. Encoded protein: CASSAPPGGVSGANVLTF.

This chain links TRBV7-8 with TRBJ1-2; the D gene is possibly TRBD1 (6 bases). The germline V gene has CDR1 SGHVS and CDR2 FQNEAQ. The CDR3 covers 14 residues. The V gene lost 5 bases and the J gene lost 6 bases, with 16 bases spanning the gap. The CDR3 coding sequence is TGTGCCAGCAGCCTGACCGAACAGGGAAATGGCTACACCTTC. Translation gives CASSLTEQGNGYTF.

V and J are TRBV7-2 and TRBJ2-7, with D uncertain. This CDR3 has 14 amino acids. CDR1 is SGHTA and CDR2 is FQGNSA in the germline V gene. V was pared by 5 bases and J by 2 bases, with 13 bases between. CDR3 sequence: CASSVMTPTYEQYF. CDR3 sequence (DNA): TGTGCCAGCAGCGTTATGACACCGACCTACGAGCAGTACTTC. Drawing the rest from reference TRBV7-2 and TRBJ2-7, the complete variable domain is GAGVSQSPSNKVTEKGKDVELRCDPISGHTALYWYRQSLGQGLEFLIYFQGNSAPDKSGLPSDRFSAERTGGSVSTLTIQRTQQEDSAVYLCASSVMTPTYEQYFGPGTRLTVT.

A word on this clone: Other DNA sequences from this sample encode an identical CDR3 as well. V gene TRBV9 combines with J gene TRBJ1-1; D is ambiguous. Per germline, CDR1 SGDLS and CDR2 YYNGEE. V gave up 0 bases and J gave up 3 bases, with 6 bases separating them. The CDR3 sequence is 13 residues long. In DNA, the CDR3 is TGTGCCAGCAGCGTAGGTCAATACACTGAAGCTTTCTTT. This translates into CASSVGQYTEAFF.

This clone was seen more than once but under ten times. The chain joins TRBV28 to TRBJ2-4, with D unclear. CDR1 is MDHEN and CDR2 is SYDVKM in the germline V gene. The CDR3 length is 16 residues. V lost 4 bases to trimming and J lost 7 bases, with 20 bases between them. This CDR3 reads CASSSPGRRTVNIQYF. DNA for the CDR3: TGTGCCAGCAGTTCGCCGGGTCGCAGAACGGTTAACATTCAGTACTTC. Combining the CDR3 with reference TRBV28 and TRBJ2-4 gives the whole variable domain DVKVTQSSRYLVKRTGEKVFLECVQDMDHENMFWYRQDPGLGLRLIYFSYDVKMKEKGDIPEGYSVSREKKERFSLILESASTNQTSMYLCASSSPGRRTVNIQYFGAGTRLSVL.

The rearrangement uses TRBV27 and TRBJ2-7; 12 nucleotides line up with TRBD2. J gave up 5 bases and V 5 bases, and 7 bases lay outside the gene matches. The CDR3 has 15 residues. Germline V gene sequence: CDR1 MNHEY, CDR2 SMNVEV (reference sequence). This CDR3 reads CASSTGTSGYHEQYF. The CDR3 DNA sequence: TGTGCCAGCAGTACCGGGACTAGCGGGTATCACGAGCAGTACTTC.

The gene calls are TRBV19 and TRBJ1-2; a weak D match, TRBD1 (5 bases). CDR1 LNHDA and CDR2 SQIVND come from the germline V gene (reference sequence). The CDR3 spans 15 residues. V was trimmed by 10 bases and J by 1 base, leaving 19 bases between them. As DNA, the CDR3 is TGTGCCACGTCAGGGCCGGGGGAGGGTAACTATGGCTACACCTTC. This codes for CATSGPGEGNYGYTF.

The rearrangement uses TRBV6-6 and TRBJ2-3; 7 bases fit TRBD2. Germline values: CDR1 MNHNY, CDR2 SVGAGI (reference sequence). The CDR3 length is 15 residues. V was pared by 7 bases and J by 1 base, with 8 bases of the junction left unmatched. The CDR3 DNA sequence: TGTGCCAGCACCCCCCCGGGGGGTGGCACAGATACGCAGTATTTT. It codes for CASTPPGGGTDTQYF.

J is TRBJ2-7 and V is TRBV2, with 7 bases aligning to TRBD1. This CDR3 region has 14 residues. V lost 8 bases and J lost 0; bases outside the gene matches: 7. The germline V gene has CDR1 SNHLY and CDR2 FYNNEI. The CDR3 nucleotides are TGTGCCAGCGGCACAGGGGCAATCTCCTACGAGCAGTACTTC. Translation: CASGTGAISYEQYF. The full variable domain, with the rest looked up from reference TRBV2 and TRBJ2-7, is EPEVTQTPSHQVTQMGQEVILRCVPISNHLYFYWYRQILGQKVEFLVSFYNNEISEKSEIFDDQFSVERPDGSNFTLKIRSTKLEDSAMYFCASGTGAISYEQYFGPGTRLTVT.

The chain joins TRBV2 to TRBJ2-5; 7 positions agree with TRBD1. The DNA end lines up better with TRBJ2-7; the J call may be wrong. Germline V gene lookup returns CDR1 SNHLY and CDR2 FYNNEI. The CDR3 contains 15 residues. The CDR3 spells CASTRTGTAIYEQYF. For the CDR3, the DNA is TGTGCCAGCACGAGAACCGGGACAGCGATCTACGAGCAGTACTTC.